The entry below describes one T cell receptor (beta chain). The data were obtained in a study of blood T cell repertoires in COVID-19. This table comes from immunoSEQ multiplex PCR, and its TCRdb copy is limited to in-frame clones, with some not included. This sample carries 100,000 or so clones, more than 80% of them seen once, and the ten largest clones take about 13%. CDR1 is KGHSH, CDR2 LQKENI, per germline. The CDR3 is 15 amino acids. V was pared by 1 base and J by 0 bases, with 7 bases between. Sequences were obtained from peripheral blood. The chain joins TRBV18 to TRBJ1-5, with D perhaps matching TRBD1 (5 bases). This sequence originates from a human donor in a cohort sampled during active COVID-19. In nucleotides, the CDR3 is TGTGCCAGCTCACCACAACAGGATAGCAATCAGCCCCAGCATTTT. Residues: CASSPQQDSNQPQHF.